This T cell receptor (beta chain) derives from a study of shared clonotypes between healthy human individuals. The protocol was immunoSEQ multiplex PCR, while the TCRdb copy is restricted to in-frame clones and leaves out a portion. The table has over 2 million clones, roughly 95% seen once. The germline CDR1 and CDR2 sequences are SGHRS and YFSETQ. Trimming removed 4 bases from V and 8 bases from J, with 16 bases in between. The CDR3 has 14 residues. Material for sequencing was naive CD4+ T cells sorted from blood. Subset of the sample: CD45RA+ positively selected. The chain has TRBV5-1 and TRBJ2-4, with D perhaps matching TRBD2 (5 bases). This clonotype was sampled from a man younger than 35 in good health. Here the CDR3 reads CASSPSVREDIQYF. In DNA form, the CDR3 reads TGCGCCAGCAGCCCATCGGTCCGGGAAGACATTCAGTACTTC.